Listed below are T cell receptor beta chains from one sample, sequenced in a study of T cells in tumors after PD-1 blockade. Profiling relied on immunoSEQ multiplex PCR, and the TCRdb table lists in-frame clones only, not all of them. The data hold around 60,000 clones, with just under 80% observed a single time. The sample was PBMCs, taken before anti-PD-1 treatment. Source of these receptors: a human donor with basal cell carcinoma. The CDR3 runs from the conserved cysteine through the conserved F or W. Fields, in order: CDR3 protein, V gene, D gene, clone size, J gene. A D gene is named only where the DNA matches it firmly. Part of the rows lack a size; the others show once, few, many or a class for expanded clones.

cdr3_aa: CASSEWGHTDTQYF
v_call: TRBV6-1
d_call: -
clone_size: -
j_call: TRBJ2-3

cdr3_aa: CASSLAQGNTEAFF
v_call: TRBV5-1
d_call: -
clone_size: -
j_call: TRBJ1-1

cdr3_aa: CSVVGGNTEAFF
v_call: TRBV29-1
d_call: TRBD1
clone_size: -
j_call: TRBJ1-1

cdr3_aa: CASSERGTSPYNEQFF
v_call: TRBV2
d_call: -
clone_size: -
j_call: TRBJ2-1

cdr3_aa: CASNSGIYNEQFF
v_call: TRBV7-9
d_call: -
clone_size: -
j_call: TRBJ2-1

cdr3_aa: CASSPAALFGYTF
v_call: TRBV6-6
d_call: -
clone_size: -
j_call: TRBJ1-2

cdr3_aa: CASGWKPTGQGETAQYF
v_call: TRBV12-5
d_call: TRBD1
clone_size: -
j_call: TRBJ2-5

cdr3_aa: CASSVSAGDTEYF
v_call: TRBV2
d_call: TRBD2
clone_size: -
j_call: TRBJ2-3

cdr3_aa: CASSLAQGRIYEQYF
v_call: TRBV7-9
d_call: -
clone_size: once
j_call: TRBJ2-7

cdr3_aa: CAAGQGIVGTEAFF
v_call: TRBV6-5
d_call: -
clone_size: -
j_call: TRBJ1-1

cdr3_aa: CASSLDRQETQYF
v_call: TRBV11-3
d_call: -
clone_size: -
j_call: TRBJ2-5

cdr3_aa: CASSYSGTREAFQYF
v_call: TRBV5-1
d_call: -
clone_size: once
j_call: TRBJ2-7

cdr3_aa: CASSLGPSETQYF
v_call: TRBV5-4
d_call: -
clone_size: few
j_call: TRBJ2-5

cdr3_aa: CASSPGTYQPSSPQETQYF
v_call: TRBV18
d_call: -
clone_size: -
j_call: TRBJ2-5

cdr3_aa: CASSPTGGAENEQFF
v_call: TRBV6-5
d_call: TRBD1
clone_size: -
j_call: TRBJ2-1

cdr3_aa: CASSEMDRGNSPLHF
v_call: TRBV6-1
d_call: TRBD1
clone_size: few
j_call: TRBJ1-6

cdr3_aa: CASSETSGGASGELFF
v_call: TRBV6-4
d_call: TRBD2
clone_size: many
j_call: TRBJ2-2

cdr3_aa: CASSLGAGTDTQYF
v_call: TRBV7-8
d_call: -
clone_size: -
j_call: TRBJ2-3

cdr3_aa: CASSEVGDKGNTIYF
v_call: TRBV2
d_call: -
clone_size: -
j_call: TRBJ1-3

cdr3_aa: CATSEGQGRYNEQFF
v_call: TRBV24-1
d_call: TRBD1
clone_size: -
j_call: TRBJ2-1

cdr3_aa: CASSQLTGTAGYTF
v_call: TRBV4-1
d_call: TRBD1
clone_size: -
j_call: TRBJ1-2

cdr3_aa: CSSQLGTTPGDTEAFF
v_call: TRBV29-1
d_call: -
clone_size: -
j_call: TRBJ1-1

cdr3_aa: CASSYLGPSPYEQYF
v_call: TRBV6-2/TRBV6-3
d_call: -
clone_size: -
j_call: TRBJ2-7

cdr3_aa: CASSFGTGSHEQYF
v_call: TRBV5-4
d_call: TRBD1
clone_size: -
j_call: TRBJ2-7

cdr3_aa: CASSTGGPNYGYTF
v_call: TRBV6-5
d_call: -
clone_size: -
j_call: TRBJ1-2

cdr3_aa: CAWSSGGVNGYTF
v_call: TRBV30
d_call: -
clone_size: -
j_call: TRBJ1-2

cdr3_aa: CASSATTSGGADTQYF
v_call: TRBV5-1
d_call: TRBD2
clone_size: few
j_call: TRBJ2-3

cdr3_aa: CAWSLPGLQGLSEQYF
v_call: TRBV30
d_call: -
clone_size: -
j_call: TRBJ2-7

cdr3_aa: CATQGGNTGELFF
v_call: TRBV6-5
d_call: -
clone_size: -
j_call: TRBJ2-2

cdr3_aa: CASSYSGTGVEKLFF
v_call: TRBV6-5
d_call: TRBD1
clone_size: few
j_call: TRBJ1-4

cdr3_aa: CASSQRGDTNQPQHF
v_call: TRBV7-6
d_call: -
clone_size: -
j_call: TRBJ1-5

cdr3_aa: CASSLEGTAVAVSGYTF
v_call: TRBV7-8
d_call: TRBD1
clone_size: -
j_call: TRBJ1-2

cdr3_aa: CASSGTAGNTIYF
v_call: TRBV2
d_call: TRBD1
clone_size: few
j_call: TRBJ1-3

cdr3_aa: CASSSPLAGTDKYF
v_call: TRBV7-2
d_call: TRBD2
clone_size: few
j_call: TRBJ2-4

cdr3_aa: CASGAGGGDTQYF
v_call: TRBV12-3/TRBV12-4
d_call: TRBD2
clone_size: few
j_call: TRBJ2-3

cdr3_aa: CASSSGANTGELFF
v_call: TRBV5-1
d_call: -
clone_size: -
j_call: TRBJ2-2

cdr3_aa: CASSLGGGHYEQYF
v_call: TRBV5-1
d_call: -
clone_size: -
j_call: TRBJ2-7

cdr3_aa: CASGLLAGFTDTQYF
v_call: TRBV27
d_call: TRBD2
clone_size: few
j_call: TRBJ2-3

cdr3_aa: CASSMVGNTEAFF
v_call: TRBV19
d_call: -
clone_size: -
j_call: TRBJ1-1

cdr3_aa: CASSHLGLAGATSSYNEQFF
v_call: TRBV4-1
d_call: TRBD2
clone_size: few
j_call: TRBJ2-1

cdr3_aa: CAISGPGLAGVSSYNEQFF
v_call: TRBV10-3
d_call: TRBD2
clone_size: -
j_call: TRBJ2-1

cdr3_aa: CASSLGRQETQYF
v_call: TRBV7-6
d_call: -
clone_size: -
j_call: TRBJ2-5

cdr3_aa: CASSPRDRYMNTEAFF
v_call: TRBV7-9
d_call: TRBD1
clone_size: once
j_call: TRBJ1-1

cdr3_aa: CASRGGNGNQPQHF
v_call: TRBV2
d_call: -
clone_size: once
j_call: TRBJ1-5

cdr3_aa: CASSPTDTEAFF
v_call: TRBV3-1/TRBV3-2
d_call: -
clone_size: -
j_call: TRBJ1-1

cdr3_aa: CASSVAGGTGGELFF
v_call: TRBV9
d_call: -
clone_size: -
j_call: TRBJ2-2

cdr3_aa: CASSTPGLAGPIGGETQYF
v_call: TRBV19
d_call: TRBD2
clone_size: -
j_call: TRBJ2-5

cdr3_aa: CASSSFGQREANVLTF
v_call: TRBV5-4
d_call: -
clone_size: -
j_call: TRBJ2-6

cdr3_aa: CASSLVGDTSYEQYF
v_call: TRBV5-6
d_call: -
clone_size: -
j_call: TRBJ2-7

cdr3_aa: CASTPDPGRVAIYF
v_call: TRBV5-1
d_call: -
clone_size: once
j_call: TRBJ1-3

cdr3_aa: CASSRQGGYNEQFF
v_call: TRBV7-2
d_call: -
clone_size: -
j_call: TRBJ2-1

cdr3_aa: CASSLGRVRETQYF
v_call: TRBV5-6
d_call: -
clone_size: -
j_call: TRBJ2-5